These T cell receptor beta chains were read from a single sample in a study of shared clonotypes between healthy human individuals. Sequenced by immunoSEQ multiplex PCR; TCRdb stores in-frame clones only, minus some. This table holds more than 2 million clones, about 95% found once. Source material: naive CD8+ T cells sorted from blood. The receptor source for this set is a man aged 18 to 30 in good health. Both conserved end residues are part of each CDR3. Each record gives: V gene, clone size, D gene, J gene, CDR3 DNA, CDR3 protein. D genes are given only for firm matches. Not all rows give a size; the values are once, few, many and, for expanded clones, a class.

v_gene: TRBV13; abundance: .; d_gene: TRBD2; j_gene: TRBJ2-1; CDR3nt: TGTGCCAGCAGCTCAACGGGACTAGCGGACAATGAGCAGTTCTTC; CDR3aa: CASSSTGLADNEQFF
v_gene: TRBV7-9; abundance: .; d_gene: .; j_gene: TRBJ2-5; CDR3nt: TGTGCCAGCAGCCCGCCGGGGAGCGGCCAAGAGACCCAGTACTTC; CDR3aa: CASSPPGSGQETQYF
v_gene: TRBV2; abundance: .; d_gene: TRBD2; j_gene: TRBJ2-5; CDR3nt: TGTGCCAGCAGGAGGGCTAGCGGAATACAAGAGACCCAGTACTTC; CDR3aa: CASRRASGIQETQYF
v_gene: TRBV29-1; abundance: .; d_gene: TRBD1; j_gene: TRBJ2-3; CDR3nt: TGCAGCGTGCTGGGACAGGATGGGAATACGCAGTATTTT; CDR3aa: CSVLGQDGNTQYF
v_gene: TRBV30; abundance: .; d_gene: .; j_gene: TRBJ1-5; CDR3nt: TGTGCCTGGGCCCCGGGACTACATAGCAATCAGCCCCAGCATTTT; CDR3aa: CAWAPGLHSNQPQHF
v_gene: TRBV5-4; abundance: .; d_gene: .; j_gene: TRBJ2-7; CDR3nt: TGTGCCAGCAGCTTGAGGGGAAGTTACGAGCAGTACTTC; CDR3aa: CASSLRGSYEQYF
v_gene: TRBV6-5; abundance: .; d_gene: TRBD1; j_gene: TRBJ1-2; CDR3nt: TGTGCCAGCAGTTACTCGACAGGGGGCGAGGGCTACACCTTC; CDR3aa: CASSYSTGGEGYTF
v_gene: TRBV4-1; abundance: .; d_gene: TRBD2; j_gene: TRBJ2-1; CDR3nt: TGCGCCAGCAGCCCCCGGACTAGCAGTTACAATGAGCAGTTCTTC; CDR3aa: CASSPRTSSYNEQFF
v_gene: TRBV7-4; abundance: .; d_gene: .; j_gene: TRBJ2-2; CDR3nt: TGTGCCAGGTTACCGGGGGCGAACACCGGGGAGCTGTTTTTT; CDR3aa: CARLPGANTGELFF
v_gene: TRBV25-1; abundance: .; d_gene: .; j_gene: TRBJ1-1; CDR3nt: TGTGCCAGCAGAGGGCTGGGAGCTTTCTTT; CDR3aa: CASRGLGAFF
v_gene: TRBV11-2; abundance: .; d_gene: .; j_gene: TRBJ2-5; CDR3nt: TGTGCCAGCAGCCCATGGCCGGTTACGCAAGAGACCCAGTACTTC; CDR3aa: CASSPWPVTQETQYF
v_gene: TRBV2; abundance: .; d_gene: TRBD1; j_gene: TRBJ2-7; CDR3nt: TGTGCCAGCAGTGAGGGACAGTACGGAACCTACGAGCAGTACTTC; CDR3aa: CASSEGQYGTYEQYF
v_gene: TRBV27; abundance: .; d_gene: .; j_gene: TRBJ2-2; CDR3nt: TGTGCCAGCAGTCGGTGGTCAGGTGCGAACACCGGGGAGCTGTTTTTT; CDR3aa: CASSRWSGANTGELFF
v_gene: TRBV6-5; abundance: .; d_gene: TRBD1; j_gene: TRBJ1-1; CDR3nt: TGTGCCAGCAGGGACAGGGGTTTGAACACTGAAGCTTTCTTT; CDR3aa: CASRDRGLNTEAFF
v_gene: TRBV5-1; abundance: .; d_gene: TRBD1; j_gene: TRBJ2-7; CDR3nt: TGCGCCAGCAGCCCGGGACAGGGGCTAACGCACCAGCAGTACTTC; CDR3aa: CASSPGQGLTHQQYF
v_gene: TRBV10-3; abundance: .; d_gene: .; j_gene: TRBJ2-7; CDR3nt: TGTGCCATCAGTAACAGGGAAACACCAAGTCCCTACGAGCAGTACTTC; CDR3aa: CAISNRETPSPYEQYF
v_gene: TRBV13; abundance: once; d_gene: .; j_gene: TRBJ2-2; CDR3nt: TGTGCCAGCAGCGGGGGACAGAACACCGGGGAGCTGTTTTTT; CDR3aa: CASSGGQNTGELFF
v_gene: TRBV27; abundance: .; d_gene: .; j_gene: TRBJ2-7; CDR3nt: TGTGCCAGCAGGATGATGGGCGAGCAGTACTTC; CDR3aa: CASRMMGEQYF
v_gene: TRBV6-5; abundance: .; d_gene: .; j_gene: TRBJ1-1; CDR3nt: TGTGCCAGCAAGAAAGTTAACACTGAAGCTTTCTTT; CDR3aa: CASKKVNTEAFF
v_gene: TRBV9; abundance: .; d_gene: .; j_gene: TRBJ2-3; CDR3nt: TGTGCCAGCAGCGCGCAGGGGACAGATACGCAGTATTTT; CDR3aa: CASSAQGTDTQYF
v_gene: TRBV15; abundance: .; d_gene: .; j_gene: TRBJ1-5; CDR3nt: TGTGCCACCAGCACCGAATATTCTGGGGGTCAGCCCCAGCATTTT; CDR3aa: CATSTEYSGGQPQHF
v_gene: TRBV11-2; abundance: .; d_gene: .; j_gene: TRBJ2-3; CDR3nt: TGTGCCAGCAGCTTAGATCCTGAACATACGCAGTATTTT; CDR3aa: CASSLDPEHTQYF
v_gene: TRBV28; abundance: .; d_gene: .; j_gene: TRBJ1-6; CDR3nt: TGTGCCAGCAGCAGCACAGGGTTCTCCTATAATTCACCCCTCCACTTT; CDR3aa: CASSSTGFSYNSPLHF
v_gene: TRBV2; abundance: .; d_gene: .; j_gene: TRBJ2-7; CDR3nt: TGTGCCAGCAGTGATGGTGGAGAGGGGACCTACGAGCAGTACTTC; CDR3aa: CASSDGGEGTYEQYF
v_gene: TRBV4-3; abundance: .; d_gene: .; j_gene: TRBJ2-1; CDR3nt: TGCGCCAGCAGCCAAGATTCGCAAGTCTTCGGTGAGCAGTTCTTC; CDR3aa: CASSQDSQVFGEQFF
v_gene: TRBV5-4; abundance: .; d_gene: TRBD1; j_gene: TRBJ2-1; CDR3nt: TGTGCCAGCAGCTTGGAGGGAACAGGGGCCCATCGGATCTTC; CDR3aa: CASSLEGTGAHRIF
v_gene: TRBV7-3; abundance: .; d_gene: .; j_gene: TRBJ2-1; CDR3nt: TGTGCCAGCAGCTCTAGCTCCTACAATGAGCAGTTCTTC; CDR3aa: CASSSSSYNEQFF
v_gene: TRBV25-1; abundance: once; d_gene: TRBD1; j_gene: TRBJ2-7; CDR3nt: TGTGCCAGCAGTGATTCCTCCGGGACAGGTAACTCCTACGAGCAGTACTTC; CDR3aa: CASSDSSGTGNSYEQYF
v_gene: TRBV28; abundance: .; d_gene: TRBD2; j_gene: TRBJ2-3; CDR3nt: TGTGCCAGCAAATCTAGCGGGGTGGGTGATACGCAGTATTTT; CDR3aa: CASKSSGVGDTQYF
v_gene: TRBV13; abundance: .; d_gene: .; j_gene: TRBJ2-7; CDR3nt: TGTGCCAGCAGCTTATCCGGGAACCCCTACGAGCAGTACTTC; CDR3aa: CASSLSGNPYEQYF
v_gene: TRBV5-4; abundance: .; d_gene: .; j_gene: TRBJ2-7; CDR3nt: TGTGCCAGCAGCTCTGAACAGGGAACCTCTTACGAGCAGTACTTC; CDR3aa: CASSSEQGTSYEQYF
v_gene: TRBV6-1; abundance: .; d_gene: TRBD2; j_gene: TRBJ2-5; CDR3nt: TGTGCCAGCAGAGGACTAGCGGGAGAAGAGACCCAGTACTTC; CDR3aa: CASRGLAGEETQYF
v_gene: TRBV5-1; abundance: once; d_gene: .; j_gene: TRBJ2-3; CDR3nt: TGCGCCAGCAGCTTGCGGGGGCTGGGGCTAGCGGATAGAGATACGCAGTATTTT; CDR3aa: CASSLRGLGLADRDTQYF
v_gene: TRBV12-5; abundance: .; d_gene: .; j_gene: TRBJ2-7; CDR3nt: TGTGCTAGTGGTTTGACCCGTGGCAGGGGCGCCTACGAGCAGTACTTC; CDR3aa: CASGLTRGRGAYEQYF
v_gene: TRBV14; abundance: .; d_gene: TRBD2; j_gene: TRBJ2-1; CDR3nt: TGTGCCAGCAGCCACCCAGGCGGGAGCGCCTACAATGAGCAGTTCTTC; CDR3aa: CASSHPGGSAYNEQFF
v_gene: TRBV7-9; abundance: .; d_gene: .; j_gene: TRBJ1-1; CDR3nt: TGTGCCAGCAGCCGACTGTTGGGCTCCGGGGATGAAGCTTTCTTT; CDR3aa: CASSRLLGSGDEAFF